This entry concerns a single T cell receptor beta chain. This clone is judged medium-sized (0.01 to 0.1%). Its antigen is still unknown. Relative to the germline gene, one junction end is altered; a read error may explain this. TCRbeta CDR3 regions were amplified from genomic DNA by means of the immunoSEQ Assay, a bias-controlled multiplex PCR. Per the authors' processing: The number of nucleated cells in each sample was estimated from the amplification of reference gene primers within the assay. Sequence reads were collapsed and filtered to measure the absolute abundance of every unique TCRbeta CDR3 rearrangement. For each sample, productive Simpson clonality was calculated as the square root of Simpson's diversity index over productive rearrangements. TCRdb stores this immuneACCESS table with in-frame sequences only. Part of the clones is absent; in the studies checked, under half of the shortfall reflects unresolved V genes, and no reason is known for the rest. That table furnishes V, J and clone size, whereas the DNA furnished D and trimming. This sample is represented by 130,000 or so clones; around 89% of them were singletons. Clones ranked in the top ten supply more than 1.5% of the sample.

The data were obtained in a study of blood T cell repertoires in COVID-19 (dated by TCRdb to about 2020). Background for the entire study: Samples covering the acute and convalescent phases of COVID-19 were provided by collaborators in the United States, Italy and Spain. A freely available public database, intended as a resource for researchers studying the immune response to SARS-CoV-2, is where the repertoires were released. The sample metadata nearly always contained a de-identified subject ID, COVID-19 status, age in years and sex. Subjects who had been exposed to COVID-19, were actively infected with it, or had recovered from it provided the deeply sampled blood TCRbeta repertoires that made up the dataset. Where available, HLA class I and class II types were taken from metadata supplied by the sample provider and were not determined by assay-based typing. The material from the prospective study consisted of cDNA or gDNA derived from T cells, B-cell-depleted T cells, or PBMCs. Samples were obtained from the ongoing ImmuneRACE study (first 160 participants) and from 1,254 subjects provided by 6 global collaborators.

The research as a whole found: The quantity of clinical and demographic metadata differed by source and by participant and was supplied without curation.

Whole blood was collected in K2EDTA tubes by collaborating institutions according to the institutions' own protocols. For TCRbeta analysis, collaborators shipped samples in one of three forms: frozen whole blood, isolated PBMCs, or DNA extracted from either of those sample types. Sequenced sample: peripheral blood. The clonotype comes from a human donor in a cohort sampled during active COVID-19.

The nucleotide sequence reads TGTGCTAGCAGCCAATCCGGGACTAGCGTCACCGGGGAGCTGTTTTTT. The translation is CASSQSGTSVTGELFF. This sequence uses TRBV7-7 and TRBJ2-2, with TRBD2 identical over 10 junction bases. Reading the germline V gene (reference sequence) gives CDR1 SSHAT and CDR2 FNYEAQ. The CDR3 goes from the cysteine to the phenylalanine over 16 residues. The sequence is cut down to CDR3 DNA, 48 bases in frame from base 1.